This is a list of T cell receptor beta chains from one sample in a study of CDR3 diversity in severe acne. From the PCR reads, TCRdb called clonotypes with MiXCR, one entry per CDR3 protein. The repertoire holds about 84,000 distinct CDR3 sequences, with around 50% as singletons. Sequenced sample: blood. Every receptor here comes from a male donor in good health, without acne. Both conserved end residues are part of each CDR3. The order of the fields is clone size, J gene, D gene, V gene, CDR3 DNA, CDR3 protein. The D gene is left open where the match is weak. The size field is filled for only some rows; it gives once, few, many or a size class.

many,TRBJ1-6,.,TRBV25-1,TGTGCCAGCAGTGACCTGAGGAATTCCTCCTATAATTCACCCCTCCACTTT,CASSDLRNSSYNSPLHF
many,TRBJ2-3,TRBD2,TRBV24-1,TGTGCCACCAGTGATTTTGCTAGCGGGGGATATACGCAGTATTTT,CATSDFASGGYTQYF
many,TRBJ1-6,.,TRBV2,TGTGCCAGCAGTGAAGCGGACCGGGACCCCCTCCACTTT,CASSEADRDPLHF
many,TRBJ2-5,.,TRBV19,TGTGCCAGTAGTAAAGGGTCAGTGTACCAAGAGACCCAGTACTTC,CASSKGSVYQETQYF
once,TRBJ2-2,.,TRBV19,TGTGCCAGTAGTATGCTCGGGGGAGAGACCGGGGAGCCGCTTTTT,CASSMLGGETGEPLF
once,TRBJ2-7,.,TRBV7-2,TGTGCCAGCAGCCGACAAAGGACCGCTCTTGGCGAGCAGTACTTC,CASSRQRTALGEQYF
.,TRBJ2-7,TRBD1,TRBV11-2,TGTGCCAGCAGCACATCCGGGACAGGGGGCCGCGAGCAGTACTTC,CASSTSGTGGREQYF
.,TRBJ2-1,.,TRBV9,TGTGCCAGCGGCCTTCAATCAGAGCAGTTCTTC,CASGLQSEQFF
many,TRBJ2-2,.,TRBV20-1,TGCAGTGCTAGAAGCAGGGTGAACACCGGGGAGCTGTTTTTT,CSARSRVNTGELFF
.,TRBJ2-5,.,TRBV7-9,TGTGCCAGCAGCTTAGATGGCAGGGCGAATCAGCCCCAGTACTTC,CASSLDGRANQPQYF
.,TRBJ1-6,TRBD1,TRBV6-5,TGTGCCACCCCGGGACAGGGGCAATCCTATAATTCACCCCTCCACTTT,CATPGQGQSYNSPLHF
.,TRBJ2-7,TRBD2,TRBV6-5,TGTGCCAGCAGTTACTCGGGACTAGCGGGAGGGCGGTCCTACGAGCAGTACTTC,CASSYSGLAGGRSYEQYF
many,TRBJ1-4,.,TRBV11-2,TGTGCCAGCAGCCCCGGGGGGGGAATCCGAGAAAAACTGTTTTTT,CASSPGGGIREKLFF
many,TRBJ2-1,.,TRBV6-4,TGTGCCAGCAGTGACACATCCTACAATGAGCAGTTCTTC,CASSDTSYNEQFF
few,TRBJ1-6,TRBD1,TRBV7-9,TGTGCCAGCAGCCCCCAGGGGGACCGACCCCTCCACTTT,CASSPQGDRPLHF
.,TRBJ1-5,.,TRBV20-1,TGCAGTGCTAGAGACAGCCAATATAGCAATCAGCCCCAGCATTTT,CSARDSQYSNQPQHF
.,TRBJ1-2,TRBD1,TRBV19,TGTGCCGGTAGTATCGGGGCAGGGGGCGGCTATGGCTACACCTTC,CAGSIGAGGGYGYTF